This T cell receptor (beta chain) was identified in a study of shared T cell receptors in the human thymus. Germline V gives CDR1 SGHAT, CDR2 FQNNGV. Trimming at V came to 1 base and at J to 4 bases, leaving 4 bases not matched to a gene. CDR3 length: 17 amino acids. Sequenced by immunoSEQ multiplex PCR; TCRdb stores in-frame clones only, minus some. The data contain roughly 500,000 clones, approximately 80% of them seen just once; the ten biggest clones take up more than 0.01%. The same sample was also studied in work on human thymus T cells.

This chain links TRBV11-2 with TRBJ2-3, with 14 bases that match TRBD2. The source material was thymocytes. The source of this sequence is a boy less than two years old with a congenital heart defect. In nucleotides, the CDR3 is TGTGCCAGCAGCTTAGTGGGACTAGCGGGAGCTGCAGATACGCAGTATTTT. Translating gives CASSLVGLAGAADTQYF.